This T cell receptor beta chain was captured in a study of vaccination and CD4 T cells after COVID-19. Cultured CD4+ T cell DNA was sequenced using the Oncomine TCR Beta short-read assay. TCRdb used MiXCR to reprocess the PCR reads, holding one entry per CDR3 protein. The sample includes about 26,000 distinct CDR3 sequences, about 40% seen only once; the top ten take approximately 5.1%. This clonotype has only a few counts. Its antigen is not known. The CDR3 spans 13 residues. Looked up from germline, CDR1 is ENHRY and CDR2 is SYGVKD. Between the trimmed V and J ends, which lost 4 bases and 3 bases, there was a span of 7 bases. The time point here: late sampling 161 to 241 days after vaccination in a few convalescent patients. Specified treatment: roughly ten-day PBMC culture with coronavirus spike peptide pools or control peptides (ViraFEST assay).

The TCR comes from a human donor who had recovered from COVID-19. This chain connects TRBV10-3 to TRBJ2-1; D is unclear. The starting material was CD4+ T cells from blood, cultured in vitro, obtained about 7 months after SARS-CoV-2 vaccination. The CDR3 protein is CAISVPGYNEQFF. The DNA of the CDR3 is TGTGCCATCAGTGTACCCGGCTACAATGAGCAGTTCTTC.